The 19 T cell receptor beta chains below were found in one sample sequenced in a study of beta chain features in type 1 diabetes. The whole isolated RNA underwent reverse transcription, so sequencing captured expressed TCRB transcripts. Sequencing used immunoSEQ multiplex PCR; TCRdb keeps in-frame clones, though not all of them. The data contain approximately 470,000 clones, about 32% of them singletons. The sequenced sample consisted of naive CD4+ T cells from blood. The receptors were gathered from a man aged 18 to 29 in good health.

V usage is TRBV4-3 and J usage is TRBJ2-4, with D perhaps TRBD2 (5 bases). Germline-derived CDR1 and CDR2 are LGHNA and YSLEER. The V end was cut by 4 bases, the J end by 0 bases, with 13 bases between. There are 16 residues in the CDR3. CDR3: CASSLFSGIAKNIQYF. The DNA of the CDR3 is TGCGCCAGCAGCCTCTTTTCCGGGATAGCCAAAAACATTCAGTACTTC.

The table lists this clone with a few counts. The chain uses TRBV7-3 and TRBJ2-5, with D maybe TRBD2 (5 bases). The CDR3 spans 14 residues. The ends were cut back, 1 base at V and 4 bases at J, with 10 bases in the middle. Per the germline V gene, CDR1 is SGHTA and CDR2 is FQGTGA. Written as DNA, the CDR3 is TGTGCCAGCAGCTTAAGGCCTCGGGGAGAGACCCAGTACTTC. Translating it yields CASSLRPRGETQYF.

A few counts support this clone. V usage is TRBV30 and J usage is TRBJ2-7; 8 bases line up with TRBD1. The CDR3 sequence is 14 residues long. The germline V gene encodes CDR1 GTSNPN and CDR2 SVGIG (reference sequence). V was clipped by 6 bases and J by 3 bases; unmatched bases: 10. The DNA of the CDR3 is TGTGCCTGTCGCTCGGCAGGGGGCTTCTACGAGCAGTACTTC. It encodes CACRSAGGFYEQYF.

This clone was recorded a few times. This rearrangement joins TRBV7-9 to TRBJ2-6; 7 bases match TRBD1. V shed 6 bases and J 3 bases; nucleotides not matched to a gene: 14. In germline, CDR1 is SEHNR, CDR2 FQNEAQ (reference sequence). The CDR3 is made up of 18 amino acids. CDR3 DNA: TGTGCCAGCAGTCTCACCCCGACAGGGACGGATGGGGCCAACGTCCTGACTTTC. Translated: CASSLTPTGTDGANVLTF.

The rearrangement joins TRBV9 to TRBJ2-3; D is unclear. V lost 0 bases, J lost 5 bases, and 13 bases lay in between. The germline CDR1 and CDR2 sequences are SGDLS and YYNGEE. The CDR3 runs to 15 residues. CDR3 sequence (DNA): TGTGCCAGCAGCGTAGTGGATACCTTCGGAGATACGCAGTATTTT. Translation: CASSVVDTFGDTQYF.

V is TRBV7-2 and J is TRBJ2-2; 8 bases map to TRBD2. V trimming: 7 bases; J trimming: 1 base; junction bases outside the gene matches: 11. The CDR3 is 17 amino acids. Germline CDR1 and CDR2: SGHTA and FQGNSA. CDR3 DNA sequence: TGTGCCAGCATCCCATCGCGGCTAGCGGGGAACACCGGGGAGCTGTTTTTT. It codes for CASIPSRLAGNTGELFF.

The CDR3: CSVEDGRGLGEQYF. CDR3 sequence (DNA): TGCAGCGTTGAAGATGGTAGGGGGCTCGGCGAGCAGTACTTC. The chain employs TRBV29-1 and TRBJ2-7; 7 bases are shared with TRBD1. The CDR3 runs 14 residues. Germline CDR1 and CDR2: SQVTM and ANQGSEA. J was trimmed by 6 bases and V by 0 bases; bases with no gene match: 8.

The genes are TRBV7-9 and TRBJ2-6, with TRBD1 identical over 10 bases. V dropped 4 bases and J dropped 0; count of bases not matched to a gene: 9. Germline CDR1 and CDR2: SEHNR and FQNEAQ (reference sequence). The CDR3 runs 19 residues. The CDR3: CASSSSGGTGASGANVLTF. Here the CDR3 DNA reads TGTGCCAGCAGCTCTTCGGGTGGGACAGGGGCCTCTGGGGCCAACGTCCTGACTTTC.

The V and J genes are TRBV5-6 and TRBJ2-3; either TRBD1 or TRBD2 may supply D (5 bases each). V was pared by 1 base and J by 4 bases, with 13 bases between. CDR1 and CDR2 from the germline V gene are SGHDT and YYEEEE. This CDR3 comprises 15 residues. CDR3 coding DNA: TGTGCCAGCAGCTTGTACTTCCGGGACGCAGATACGCAGTATTTT. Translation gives CASSLYFRDADTQYF.

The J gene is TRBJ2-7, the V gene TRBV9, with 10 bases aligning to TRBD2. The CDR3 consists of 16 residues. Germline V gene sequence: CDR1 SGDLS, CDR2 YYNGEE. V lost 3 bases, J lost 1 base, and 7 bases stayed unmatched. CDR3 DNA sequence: TGTGCCAGCAGCGCCTTGGGACTAGCGCATTCCTACGAGCAGTACTTC. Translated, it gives CASSALGLAHSYEQYF.

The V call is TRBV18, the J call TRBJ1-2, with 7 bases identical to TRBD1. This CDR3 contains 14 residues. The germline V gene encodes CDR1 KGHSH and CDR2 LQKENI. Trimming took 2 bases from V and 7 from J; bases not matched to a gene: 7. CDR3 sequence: CASSPTQGSTGYTF. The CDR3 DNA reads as TGTGCCAGCTCACCAACACAGGGGAGTACTGGCTACACCTTC. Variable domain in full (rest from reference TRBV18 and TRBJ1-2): NAGVMQNPRHLVRRRGQEARLRCSPMKGHSHVYWYRQLPEEGLKFMVYLQKENIIDESGMPKERFSAEFPKEGPSILRIQQVVRGDSAAYFCASSPTQGSTGYTFGSGTRLTVV.

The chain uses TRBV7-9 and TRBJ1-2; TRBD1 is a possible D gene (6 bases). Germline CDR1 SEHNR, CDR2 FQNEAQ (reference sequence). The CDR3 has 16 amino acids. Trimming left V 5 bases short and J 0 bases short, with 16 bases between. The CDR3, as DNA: TGTGCCAGCAGCCCAAGGACAGAGATCTCTAACTATGGCTACACCTTC. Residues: CASSPRTEISNYGYTF.

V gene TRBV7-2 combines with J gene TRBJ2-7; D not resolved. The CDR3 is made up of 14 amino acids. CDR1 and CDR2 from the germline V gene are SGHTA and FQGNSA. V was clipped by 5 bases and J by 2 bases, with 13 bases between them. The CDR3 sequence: CASSLPGLPYEQYF. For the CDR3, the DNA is TGTGCCAGCAGCCTACCGGGCCTCCCCTACGAGCAGTACTTC.

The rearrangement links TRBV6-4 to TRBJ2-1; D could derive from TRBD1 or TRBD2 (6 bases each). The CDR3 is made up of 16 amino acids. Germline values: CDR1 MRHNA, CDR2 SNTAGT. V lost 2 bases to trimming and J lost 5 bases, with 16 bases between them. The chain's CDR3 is CASSDLVWGAHNEQFF. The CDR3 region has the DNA TGTGCCAGCAGTGACCTCGTCTGGGGGGCCCACAATGAGCAGTTCTTC.

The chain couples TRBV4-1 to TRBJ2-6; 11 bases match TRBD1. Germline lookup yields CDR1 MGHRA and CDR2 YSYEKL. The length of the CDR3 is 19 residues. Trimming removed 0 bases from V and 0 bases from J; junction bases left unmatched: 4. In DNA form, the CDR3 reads TGCGCCAGCAGCCAAGATAGGGACAGGGGGAGCTCTGGGGCCAACGTCCTGACTTTC. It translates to CASSQDRDRGSSGANVLTF.

The chain's CDR3 is CASGGLAGFGANVLTF. Written as DNA, the CDR3 is TGTGCCAGCGGCGGACTAGCGGGATTTGGGGCCAACGTCCTGACTTTC. The chain has TRBV11-2 and TRBJ2-6; TRBD2 agrees at 12 bases. This CDR3 contains 16 residues. Germline trimming cut 8 bases from V and 3 bases from J; bases unmatched to any gene: 5. The germline V gene encodes CDR1 SGHAT and CDR2 FQNNGV.

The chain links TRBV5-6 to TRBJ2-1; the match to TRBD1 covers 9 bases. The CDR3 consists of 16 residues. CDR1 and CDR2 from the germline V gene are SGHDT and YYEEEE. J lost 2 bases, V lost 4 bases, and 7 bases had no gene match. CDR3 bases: TGTGCCAGCAGCCCCCAGGGACAGGGTCCCTACAATGAGCAGTTCTTC. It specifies CASSPQGQGPYNEQFF.

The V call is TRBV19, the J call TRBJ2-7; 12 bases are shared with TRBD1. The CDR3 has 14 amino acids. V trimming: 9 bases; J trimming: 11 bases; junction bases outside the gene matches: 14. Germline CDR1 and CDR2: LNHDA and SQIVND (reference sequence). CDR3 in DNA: TGTGCCAGCAAACCCGGGACAGGGGGCAACGGGGAGTACTTC. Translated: CASKPGTGGNGEYF.

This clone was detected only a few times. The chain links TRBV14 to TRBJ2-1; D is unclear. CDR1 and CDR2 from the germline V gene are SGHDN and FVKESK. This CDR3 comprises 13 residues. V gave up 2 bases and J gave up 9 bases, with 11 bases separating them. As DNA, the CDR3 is TGTGCCAGCAGCCAAAGGACGGGTTCTGAGCAGTTCTTC. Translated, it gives CASSQRTGSEQFF.